The rows below give T cell receptor beta chains drawn from one sample of a study of TIL therapy for anti-PD-1-resistant metastatic lung cancer. Profiling relied on immunoSEQ multiplex PCR, and the TCRdb table lists in-frame clones only, not all of them. The data show some 90,000 clones, about three fifths seen once. The material was tumor tissue, obtained at baseline. The receptors here all came from a person between 25 and 79 years old with non-small cell lung cancer. CDR3s include the opening cysteine and the closing phenylalanine or tryptophan. Each record gives: CDR3 DNA, CDR3 protein, J gene, D gene, clone size, V gene. D genes are given only for firm matches. Size values are once, few and many counts, or a class for expanded clones, and some rows have none.

DNA: TGTGCCAGCAGTTACTCGACGACCGGGACTAGCGTTCTCAATGAGCAGTTCTTC
CDR3: CASSYSTTGTSVLNEQFF
J: TRBJ2-1
D: TRBD2
size: -
V: TRBV6-2/TRBV6-3

DNA: TGTGCCAGCAGCCCCCAGTTGCTCCAAAGCACAGATACGCAGTATTTT
CDR3: CASSPQLLQSTDTQYF
J: TRBJ2-3
D: -
size: -
V: TRBV11-3

DNA: TGTGCCAGCTCACCGATATCGCAGGCGAACACCGGGGAGCTGTTTTTT
CDR3: CASSPISQANTGELFF
J: TRBJ2-2
D: -
size: -
V: TRBV18

DNA: TGTGCCAGCATGGGGCAGGGTTACGGAAACACCATATATTTT
CDR3: CASMGQGYGNTIYF
J: TRBJ1-3
D: -
size: -
V: TRBV9

DNA: TGTGCCAGCAGTCCGGCTGACACCGGGGAGCTGTTTTTT
CDR3: CASSPADTGELFF
J: TRBJ2-2
D: -
size: -
V: TRBV6-5

DNA: TGTGCCAGCAGCTTAGCCCCCTCGGGCGGGAGGACCTCCTACGAGCAGTACTTC
CDR3: CASSLAPSGGRTSYEQYF
J: TRBJ2-7
D: TRBD2
size: -
V: TRBV7-2

DNA: TGTGCCAGCAGTGGACAGGTCCAAGAGACCCAGTACTTC
CDR3: CASSGQVQETQYF
J: TRBJ2-5
D: -
size: -
V: TRBV2

DNA: TGTGCCAGCAGCTTGAGGGATACGCAGTATTTT
CDR3: CASSLRDTQYF
J: TRBJ2-3
D: -
size: -
V: TRBV5-6

DNA: TGTGCCACCAGTGGAAGGGGAGCCCCCCAAGAGACCCAGTACTTC
CDR3: CATSGRGAPQETQYF
J: TRBJ2-5
D: -
size: -
V: TRBV24-1

DNA: TGCAGCGTTGGAGGGACAGGGACGAGCACAGATACGCAGTATTTT
CDR3: CSVGGTGTSTDTQYF
J: TRBJ2-3
D: TRBD1
size: once
V: TRBV29-1

DNA: TGTGCCAGCAGCTTAGTAGGGGAAAGCAATCAGCCCCAGCATTTT
CDR3: CASSLVGESNQPQHF
J: TRBJ1-5
D: -
size: many
V: TRBV7-2

DNA: TGTGCCAGCAGCCTCGACCGGGGCAGAGGGCGCGAAAAACTGTTTTTT
CDR3: CASSLDRGRGREKLFF
J: TRBJ1-4
D: -
size: -
V: TRBV4-2

DNA: TGTGCCAGCAGCCAAAATCTGGCCAACGTCCTGACTTTC
CDR3: CASSQNLANVLTF
J: TRBJ2-6
D: -
size: -
V: TRBV3-1/TRBV3-2

DNA: TGTGCCAGCAGCAACCACAGGGATCCCGGGGCCAACGTCCTGACTTTC
CDR3: CASSNHRDPGANVLTF
J: TRBJ2-6
D: -
size: -
V: TRBV9